What follows describes a single T cell receptor beta chain. This record belongs to a study of T cells after yellow fever vaccination. CDR3 size: 14 residues. From germline, CDR1 is SGDLS and CDR2 YYNGEE. Between the trimmed V and J ends, which lost 0 bases and 0 bases, there was a span of 5 bases. 5'RACE template switching added a universal primer site and UMIs to TCR cDNA. TCRdb fed the 5' RACE reads into MiXCR, producing one record per CDR3 protein. This sample has more than 350,000 distinct CDR3 sequences, with 11% found just once. This rearrangement joins TRBV9 to TRBJ2-3; TRBD1 or TRBD2 may be the D gene (5 bases each). Sequenced material: PBMCs, taken on the day of the first yellow fever vaccination. The TCR comes from a man aged 18 to 29 who received the YFV17D yellow fever vaccine. CDR3 DNA sequence: TGTGCCAGCAGCGTAGGGGACAGCACAGATACGCAGTATTTT. Its translation: CASSVGDSTDTQYF.